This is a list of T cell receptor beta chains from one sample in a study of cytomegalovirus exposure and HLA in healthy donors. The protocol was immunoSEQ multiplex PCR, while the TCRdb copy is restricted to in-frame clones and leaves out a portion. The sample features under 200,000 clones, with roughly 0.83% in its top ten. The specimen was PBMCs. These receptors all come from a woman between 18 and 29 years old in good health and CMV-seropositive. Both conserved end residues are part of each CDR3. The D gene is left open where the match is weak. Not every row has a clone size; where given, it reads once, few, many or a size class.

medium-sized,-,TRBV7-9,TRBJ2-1,CASSSPGQSFYNEQFF,TGTGCCAGCAGCTCCCCCGGACAGTCTTTCTACAATGAGCAGTTCTTC
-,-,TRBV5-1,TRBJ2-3,CASSLRTSTDTQYF,TGCGCCAGCAGCTTGCGTACTAGCACAGATACGCAGTATTTT
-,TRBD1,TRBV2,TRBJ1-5,CASSGTGGDQPQHF,TGTGCCAGCAGTGGGACAGGGGGCGATCAGCCCCAGCATTTT
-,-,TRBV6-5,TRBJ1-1,CASSYGEGTEAFF,TGTGCCAGCAGTTACGGGGAGGGCACTGAAGCTTTCTTT
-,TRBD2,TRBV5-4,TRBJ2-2,CASKRAGLGAGELFF,TGTGCCAGCAAAAGGGCGGGACTAGGAGCCGGGGAGCTGTTTTTT
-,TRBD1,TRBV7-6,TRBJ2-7,CASSPGDRESSEQYF,TGTGCCAGCAGCCCGGGGGACAGGGAGAGTAGCGAGCAGTACTTC
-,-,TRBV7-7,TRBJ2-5,CASSLAPAAPWYF,TGTGCTAGCAGCTTAGCGCCGGCAGCGCCATGGTACTTC
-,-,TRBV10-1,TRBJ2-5,CASSEPSRDETQYF,TGCGCCAGCAGTGAGCCCAGCAGGGATGAGACCCAGTACTTC
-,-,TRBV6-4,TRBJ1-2,CASSDSTGIGGYTF,TGTGCCAGCAGTGACTCGACGGGGATCGGCGGCTACACCTTC
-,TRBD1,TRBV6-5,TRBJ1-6,CASSSDRASYNSPLHF,TGTGCCAGCAGTTCGGACAGGGCCTCCTATAATTCACCCCTCCACTTT
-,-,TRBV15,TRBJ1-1,CATSRDKNTEAFF,TGTGCCACCAGCAGAGATAAGAACACTGAAGCTTTCTTT
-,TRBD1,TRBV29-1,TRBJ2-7,CSAGTGGFDEQYF,TGCAGCGCCGGGACAGGGGGGTTCGACGAGCAGTACTTC
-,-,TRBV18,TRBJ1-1,CASSPRQITSGTEAFF,TGTGCCAGCTCACCTAGGCAGATCACCTCCGGGACTGAAGCTTTCTTT
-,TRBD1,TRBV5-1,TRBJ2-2,CASSTRTGVETGELFF,TGCGCCAGCAGCACCAGGACAGGGGTAGAAACCGGGGAGCTGTTTTTT
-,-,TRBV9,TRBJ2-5,CASSVGPFLQETQYF,TGTGCCAGCAGCGTAGGGCCCTTCCTCCAAGAGACCCAGTACTTC
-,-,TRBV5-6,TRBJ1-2,CASGMRQENRYTF,TGTGCCAGCGGAATGCGACAGGAGAATCGCTACACCTTC
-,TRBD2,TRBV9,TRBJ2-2,CASSAASGTNTGELFF,TGTGCCAGCAGCGCCGCTAGCGGGACGAACACCGGGGAGCTGTTTTTT
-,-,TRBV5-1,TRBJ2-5,CASSSMTGRETQYF,TGCGCCAGCAGCTCGATGACAGGGAGGGAGACCCAGTACTTC
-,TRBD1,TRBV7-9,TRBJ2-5,CASSRTGVVETQYF,TGTGCCAGCAGCCGGACAGGGGTGGTAGAGACCCAGTACTTC
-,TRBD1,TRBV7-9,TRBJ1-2,CASSLGQGPYGYTF,TGTGCCAGCAGCCTAGGACAGGGTCCCTATGGCTACACCTTC
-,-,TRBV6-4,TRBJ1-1,CASSETLNTEAFF,TGTGCCAGCAGTGAGACATTGAACACTGAAGCTTTCTTT
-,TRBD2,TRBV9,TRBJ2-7,CASSPYGGTSGNEQYF,TGTGCCAGCAGCCCTTACGGGGGGACTAGCGGGAACGAGCAGTACTTC
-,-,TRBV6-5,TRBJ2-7,CASSYAPGHTDEQYF,TGTGCCAGCAGTTACGCCCCGGGACATACGGACGAGCAGTACTTC
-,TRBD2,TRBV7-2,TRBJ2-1,CASSSLAGGDNEQFF,TGTGCCAGCAGCTCCCTAGCGGGAGGGGACAATGAGCAGTTCTTC
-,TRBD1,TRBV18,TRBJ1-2,CASSPGTGTAHYGYTF,TGTGCCAGCTCACCGGGGACAGGGACTGCCCACTATGGCTACACCTTC
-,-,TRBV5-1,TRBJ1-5,CASSLEGEPNQPQHF,TGCGCCAGCAGCTTGGAGGGGGAACCAAATCAGCCCCAGCATTTT
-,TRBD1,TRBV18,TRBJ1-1,CASSPRSLAGGATEAFF,TGTGCCAGCTCACCAAGGAGCTTGGCAGGGGGCGCGACTGAAGCTTTCTTT
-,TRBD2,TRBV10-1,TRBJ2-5,CATPDQGGSRQETQYF,TGCGCCACACCCGACCAGGGCGGGAGCCGACAAGAGACCCAGTACTTC
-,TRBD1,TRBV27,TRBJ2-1,CASSLLGTVTPYNEQFF,TGTGCCAGCAGCCTACTAGGGACAGTAACACCCTACAATGAGCAGTTCTTC
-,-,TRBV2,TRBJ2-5,CASLTQETQYF,TGTGCCAGCCTAACTCAAGAGACCCAGTACTTC
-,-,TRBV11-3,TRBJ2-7,CASSLDPLPFYEQYF,TGTGCCAGCAGCTTAGATCCCCTGCCGTTTTACGAGCAGTACTTC
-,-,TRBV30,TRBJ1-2,CAWSRRGAGGNTF,TGTGCCTGGAGTCGACGTGGGGCAGGTGGCAACACCTTC
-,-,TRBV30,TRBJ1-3,CAWSVSQARNTIYF,TGTGCCTGGAGTGTAAGTCAGGCACGAAACACCATATATTTT
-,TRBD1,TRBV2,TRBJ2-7,CASSEWGQPYEQYF,TGTGCCAGCAGTGAATGGGGACAGCCCTACGAGCAGTACTTC
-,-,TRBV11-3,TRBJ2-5,CASSLAGGYQETQYF,TGTGCCAGCAGCTTAGCTGGGGGGTACCAAGAGACCCAGTACTTC
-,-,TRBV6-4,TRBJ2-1,CASSDSIGGAGEQFF,TGTGCCAGCAGTGACTCGATTGGGGGGGCCGGTGAGCAGTTCTTC
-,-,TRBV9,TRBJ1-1,CASSVAPIENTEAFF,TGTGCCAGCAGCGTAGCCCCGATCGAGAATACTGAAGCTTTCTTT
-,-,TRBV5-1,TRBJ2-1,CASVTGEWSYNEQFF,TGCGCCAGCGTGACGGGGGAGTGGTCCTACAATGAGCAGTTCTTC
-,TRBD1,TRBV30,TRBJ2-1,CARDRGYNEQFF,TGTGCTCGGGACAGGGGCTACAATGAGCAGTTCTTC
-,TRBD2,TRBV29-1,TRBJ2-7,CSVRRLAGYEQYF,TGCAGCGTCCGTCGACTAGCAGGCTACGAGCAGTACTTC
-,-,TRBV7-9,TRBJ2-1,CACREGSSYNEQFF,TGTGCCTGCCGGGAAGGAAGCTCCTACAATGAGCAGTTCTTC
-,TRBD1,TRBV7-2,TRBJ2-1,CASREPGQSLEQFF,TGTGCCAGCAGAGAACCGGGACAGAGTTTGGAGCAGTTCTTC
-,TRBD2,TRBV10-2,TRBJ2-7,CASRLGLAGGYEQYF,TGCGCCAGCAGATTAGGACTAGCGGGAGGATACGAGCAGTACTTC
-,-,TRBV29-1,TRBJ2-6,CSVEVEGPGANVLTF,TGCAGCGTTGAAGTGGAGGGACCCGGGGCCAACGTCCTGACTTTC
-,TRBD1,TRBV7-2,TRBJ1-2,CASSDRVGGYTF,TGTGCCAGCAGCGACAGGGTGGGTGGCTACACCTTC
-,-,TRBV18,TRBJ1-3,CASSTGTQGSGNTIYF,TGTGCCAGCTCAACCGGGACACAAGGCTCTGGAAACACCATATATTTT